The subject of this entry is one T cell receptor (beta chain). Its antigen is not known. Both subsets, CD45RA+ naive and CD45RA-negative memory, were split from the CD4+ cells. The data were obtained in a study of shared clonotypes between healthy human individuals. The study's findings and limits: Clonotype sharing among donors was thought likely to change with sequencing depth.

This CDR3 has 19 residues. Trimming at V came to 3 bases and at J to 2 bases, leaving 9 bases not matched to a gene. Germline V gives CDR1 SGHAT, CDR2 FQNNGV. The protocol was immunoSEQ multiplex PCR, while the TCRdb copy is restricted to in-frame clones and leaves out a portion. There are 850,000 to 1,200,000 clones in the sample; roughly 75% occur only once, and around 1.5% lies in the top ten. Sample: memory CD4+ T cells sorted from blood. The subset is: CD45RA-negative fraction. This sequence originates from a man aged 18 to 35 in good health. The chain employs TRBV11-2 and TRBJ2-1; 14 positions agree with TRBD2. The CDR3 here is CASSLMTSGRESTYNEQFF. CDR3 coding DNA: TGTGCCAGCAGCTTGATGACTAGCGGGAGGGAGAGCACCTACAATGAGCAGTTCTTC.